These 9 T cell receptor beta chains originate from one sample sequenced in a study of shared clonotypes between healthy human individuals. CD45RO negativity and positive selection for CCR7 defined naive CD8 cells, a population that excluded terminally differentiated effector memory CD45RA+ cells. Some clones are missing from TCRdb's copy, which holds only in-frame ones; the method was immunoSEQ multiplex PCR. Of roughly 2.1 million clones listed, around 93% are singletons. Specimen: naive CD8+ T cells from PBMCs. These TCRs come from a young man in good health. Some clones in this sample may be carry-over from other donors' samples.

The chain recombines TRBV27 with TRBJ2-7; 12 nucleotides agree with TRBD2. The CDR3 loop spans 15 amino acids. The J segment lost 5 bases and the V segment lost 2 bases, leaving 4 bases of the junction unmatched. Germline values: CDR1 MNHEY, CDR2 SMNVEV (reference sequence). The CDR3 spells CASSLRLAGGNEQYF. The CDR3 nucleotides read TGTGCCAGCAGTTTACGTCTAGCGGGGGGGAACGAGCAGTACTTC.

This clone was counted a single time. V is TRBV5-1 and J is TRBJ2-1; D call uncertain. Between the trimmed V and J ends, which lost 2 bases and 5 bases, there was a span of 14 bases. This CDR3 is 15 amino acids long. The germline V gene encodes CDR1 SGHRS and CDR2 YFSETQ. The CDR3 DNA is TGCGCCAGCAGCTTAGTCCTTGGGCCGAACAATGAGCAGTTCTTC. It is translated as CASSLVLGPNNEQFF.

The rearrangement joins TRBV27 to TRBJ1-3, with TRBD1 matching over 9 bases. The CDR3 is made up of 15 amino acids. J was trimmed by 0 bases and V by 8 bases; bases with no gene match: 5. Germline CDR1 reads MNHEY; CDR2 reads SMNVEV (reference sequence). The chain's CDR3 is CASQQDRGSGNTIYF. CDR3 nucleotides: TGTGCCAGCCAACAGGACAGGGGCTCTGGAAACACCATATATTTT.

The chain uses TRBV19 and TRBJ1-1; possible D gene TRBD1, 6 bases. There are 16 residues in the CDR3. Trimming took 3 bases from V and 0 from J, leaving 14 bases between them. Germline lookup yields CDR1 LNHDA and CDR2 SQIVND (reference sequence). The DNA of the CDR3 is TGTGCCAGTAGTATCCCGGACAGAGGCATGAACACTGAAGCTTTCTTT. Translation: CASSIPDRGMNTEAFF.

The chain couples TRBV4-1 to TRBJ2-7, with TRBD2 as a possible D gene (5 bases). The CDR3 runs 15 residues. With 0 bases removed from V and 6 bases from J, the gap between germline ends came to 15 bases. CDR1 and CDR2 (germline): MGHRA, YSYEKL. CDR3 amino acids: CASSQDRASSGEQYF. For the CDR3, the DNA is TGCGCCAGCAGCCAAGATAGGGCTAGCTCGGGCGAGCAGTACTTC.

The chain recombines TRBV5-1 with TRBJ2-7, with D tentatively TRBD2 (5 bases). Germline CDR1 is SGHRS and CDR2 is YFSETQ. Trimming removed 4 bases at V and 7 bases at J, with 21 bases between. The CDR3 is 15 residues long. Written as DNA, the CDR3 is TGCGCCAGCAGCCCTTCCCCCGGGAACCTTTTTGAGCAGTACTTC. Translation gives CASSPSPGNLFEQYF.

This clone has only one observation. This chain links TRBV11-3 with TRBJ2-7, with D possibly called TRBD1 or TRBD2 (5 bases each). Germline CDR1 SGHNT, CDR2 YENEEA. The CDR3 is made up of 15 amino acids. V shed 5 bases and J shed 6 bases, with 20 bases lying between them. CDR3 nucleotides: TGTGCCAGCAGCCCCGGGACCGTGGGGGAAGGCGAGCAGTACTTC. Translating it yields CASSPGTVGEGEQYF.

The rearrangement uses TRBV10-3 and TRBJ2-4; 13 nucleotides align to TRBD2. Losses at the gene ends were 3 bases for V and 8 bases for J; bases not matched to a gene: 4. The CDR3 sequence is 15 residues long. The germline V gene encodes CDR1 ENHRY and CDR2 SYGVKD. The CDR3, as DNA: TGTGCCATCAGTGACCCCGGACTAGCGGGAGACATTCAGTACTTC. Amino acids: CAISDPGLAGDIQYF.

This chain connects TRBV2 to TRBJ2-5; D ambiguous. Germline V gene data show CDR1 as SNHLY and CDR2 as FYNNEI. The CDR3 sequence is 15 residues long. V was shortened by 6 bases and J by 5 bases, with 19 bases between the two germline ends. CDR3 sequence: CASRVIYLGGETQYF. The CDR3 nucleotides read TGTGCCAGCAGGGTGATTTATTTGGGTGGGGAGACCCAGTACTTC.